The rows below give T cell receptor beta chains drawn from one sample of a study of hypomethylating agent response in myelodysplastic syndrome. TCRdb keeps only in-frame clones here, not all; method: immunoSEQ multiplex PCR. The sample includes under 2,000 clones, 75% to 90% seen only once; the top ten take 4.5% to 5.5%. The source material was bone marrow, sampled before or after starting hypomethylating agent treatment for myelodysplastic syndrome (not recorded which). These receptors originate from a human donor with myelodysplastic syndrome. CDR3s include the opening cysteine and the closing phenylalanine or tryptophan. The order of the fields is D gene, V gene, J gene, clone size, CDR3 protein, CDR3 DNA. D genes are given only for firm matches. Size tells how often a clone was seen (once, few, many) or the class of an expanded clone, and some rows leave it out.

>-|TRBV2|TRBJ2-3|-
CASRYREITDTQYF
TGTGCCAGCCGATATAGGGAGATCACAGATACGCAGTATTTT
>TRBD2|TRBV5-1|TRBJ2-3|-
CASSQTSGGRDTQYF
TGCGCCAGCAGCCAGACTAGCGGGGGGCGGGATACGCAGTATTTT
>TRBD1|TRBV5-1|TRBJ1-1|-
CASSLGLQGDTEAFF
TGCGCCAGCAGCTTGGGACTTCAGGGGGACACTGAAGCTTTCTTT
>TRBD1|TRBV11-2|TRBJ1-3|-
CASSPRQGSGNTIYF
TGTGCCAGCAGCCCCCGACAGGGGAGCGGAAACACCATATATTTT
>-|TRBV2|TRBJ2-2|-
CASSELRHRTNTGELFF
TGTGCCAGCAGTGAATTGAGACACCGGACGAACACCGGGGAGTTGTTTTTT
>-|TRBV11-3|TRBJ1-1|few
CASSPGRNTEAFF
TGTGCCAGCAGCCCGGGACGGAACACTGAAGCTTTCTTT
>-|TRBV9|TRBJ1-1|-
CASSVTGAAMNTEAFF
TGTGCCAGCAGCGTTACAGGCGCTGCAATGAACACTGAAGCTTTCTTT
>-|TRBV5-1|TRBJ1-1|-
CASSLGGTGGTEAFF
TGCGCCAGCAGCTTGGGAGGGACGGGGGGCACTGAAGCTTTCTTT
>-|TRBV30|TRBJ1-1|-
CAGVKSKPEAFF
TGTGCCGGGGTTAAAAGTAAGCCTGAAGCTTTCTTT
>-|TRBV7-9|TRBJ2-7|few
CASSPRGGLNEQYF
TGTGCCAGCAGCCCCCGCGGAGGGCTCAACGAGCAGTACTTC
>-|TRBV5-6|TRBJ1-4|once
CASSADSINEKLFF
TGTGCCAGCAGCGCGGACAGTATTAATGAAAAACTGTTTTTT
>TRBD2|TRBV7-9|TRBJ2-5|-
CASSERGTSRGETQYF
TGTGCCAGCAGCGAGCGAGGGACTAGCCGGGGGGAGACCCAGTACTTC
>-|TRBV27|TRBJ2-7|once
CASSFRGAPYEQYF
TGTGCCAGCAGTTTTCGGGGGGCCCCCTACGAGCAGTACTTC
>TRBD2|TRBV5-1|TRBJ2-1|once
CASSLVASGRTGYNEQFF
TGCGCCAGCAGCTTGGTGGCTAGCGGGAGGACGGGATACAATGAGCAGTTCTTC
>-|TRBV23-1|TRBJ2-3|-
CASSPLGNTDTQYF
TGCGCCAGCAGCCCTCTCGGGAACACAGATACGCAGTATTTT
>TRBD1|TRBV6-6|TRBJ1-4|-
CASRGQGWNEKLFF
TGTGCCAGCAGGGGACAGGGGTGGAATGAAAAACTGTTTTTT
>-|TRBV6-1|TRBJ1-3|-
CASGLQSGNTIYF
TGTGCCAGCGGTTTACAATCTGGAAACACCATATATTTT
>-|TRBV15|TRBJ2-7|-
CATSRYRDIRYEQYF
TGTGCCACCAGCAGATATCGGGACATCCGATACGAGCAGTACTTC